The 13 T cell receptor beta chains in this list originate from one sample, sequenced in a study of blood T cells in healthy people across ages. A second PCR of roughly 7 to 11 cycles used a sample-barcoded 5' primer and a J-beta primer mix. TCRdb re-derived calls from the 5' RACE reads in MiXCR, one entry per CDR3 protein. The sample yields a few hundred thousand distinct CDR3 sequences, 52% seen once. Input material: blood. The receptors stem from a man aged 60-69 years in good health.

The V call is TRBV27, the J call TRBJ2-7; 7 bases fit TRBD1. The CDR3 contains 14 residues. Germline-derived CDR1 and CDR2 are MNHEY and SMNVEV (reference sequence). The V segment lost 4 bases and the J segment 5 bases; nucleotides outside the gene matches: 8. The CDR3 loop is CASSSRDSANEQYF. DNA of the CDR3: TGTGCCAGCAGTTCCCGGGACAGCGCTAACGAGCAGTACTTC.

This clonotype was observed a handful of times. The J gene is TRBJ2-1, the V gene TRBV13, with a weak D call TRBD1 (5 bases). CDR3 size: 11 residues. V lost 2 bases, J lost 9 bases, and 5 bases lay in between. The germline V gene has CDR1 PRHDT and CDR2 FYEKMQ (reference sequence). The CDR3 DNA reads as TGTGCCAGCAGCTTACAGGGTGAGCAGTTCTTC. Translation gives CASSLQGEQFF.

This clonotype was picked up one time. The rearrangement links TRBV11-2 to TRBJ2-7, with D maybe TRBD2 (6 bases). Per the germline V gene, CDR1 is SGHAT and CDR2 is FQNNGV. The CDR3 runs 15 residues. The ends were cut back, 1 base at V and 5 bases at J, with 15 bases in the middle. The CDR3 sequence is CASSLGDGGRNEQYF. Written as DNA, the CDR3 is TGTGCCAGCAGCTTAGGTGATGGAGGGAGGAACGAGCAGTACTTC. The complete variable domain, with remaining parts taken from reference TRBV11-2 and TRBJ2-7, reads EAGVAQSPRYKIIEKRQSVAFWCNPISGHATLYWYQQILGQGPKLLIQFQNNGVVDDSQLPKDRFSAERLKGVDSTLKIQPAKLEDSAVYLCASSLGDGGRNEQYFGPGTRLTVT.

This chain joins TRBV6-6 and TRBJ2-7; 10 positions agree with TRBD1. CDR1 MNHNY and CDR2 SVGAGI come from the germline V gene (reference sequence). The CDR3 spans 16 residues. Losses at the gene ends were 5 bases for V and 0 bases for J; bases not matched to a gene: 7. Here the CDR3 DNA reads TGTGCCAGCAGTGGATCCGGACAGGGGGGCTCCTACGAGCAGTACTTC. The encoded protein is CASSGSGQGGSYEQYF.

The chain employs TRBV28 and TRBJ2-5; D may be TRBD2 (6 bases). The CDR3 runs 14 residues. Germline CDR1 MDHEN, CDR2 SYDVKM. V lost 7 bases and J lost 2, with 14 bases in between. CDR3 protein: CASISWRGQETQYF. The DNA for the CDR3 is TGTGCCAGCATCAGTTGGCGGGGTCAAGAGACCCAGTACTTC.

The V call is TRBV4-3, the J call TRBJ2-4; 14 nucleotides line up with TRBD2. The assigned J gene may be wrong: the sequence end matches TRBJ2-7 better. The CDR3 spans 18 residues. Germline V CDR1 and CDR2: LGHNA, YSLEER. DNA for the CDR3: TGCGCCAGCAGCCTCGAAGCCGGGACTAGCGGGAGCGTGTACGAGCAGTACTTC. This sequence encodes CASSLEAGTSGSVYEQYF.

The gene calls are TRBV28 and TRBJ2-3, with a possible D match to TRBD2 (7 bases). Deletions cut 5 bases from V and 4 bases from J, with 19 bases between. The CDR3 covers 16 residues. The germline V gene has CDR1 MDHEN and CDR2 SYDVKM. CDR3 in amino acids: CASSDLGGGRPDTQYF. In DNA form, the CDR3 reads TGTGCCAGCAGTGACCTTGGGGGGGGGCGGCCAGATACGCAGTATTTT.

The chain combines TRBV12-3 or TRBV12-4 with TRBJ2-5; D gene unclear. The end of the DNA aligns better with TRBJ2-7, so the J call may be wrong. CDR3 length: 14 residues. This CDR3 reads CASSLVYGAYEQYF. The CDR3 nucleotides read TGTGCCAGCAGTTTAGTGTACGGAGCCTACGAGCAGTACTTC.

The rearrangement joins TRBV20-1 to TRBJ2-1, with 8 bases identical to TRBD1. This CDR3 has 12 amino acids. Trimming at V came to 7 bases and at J to 5 bases, leaving 4 bases not matched to a gene. In germline, CDR1 is DFQATT, CDR2 SNEGSKA (reference sequence). CDR3 sequence reads: CSVLTGDNEQFF. For the CDR3, the DNA is TGCAGTGTCCTGACAGGGGACAATGAGCAGTTCTTC.

The V and J genes are TRBV11-2 and TRBJ2-2, with a weak D call TRBD2 (6 bases). In germline, CDR1 is SGHAT, CDR2 FQNNGV. Trimming cost V 8 bases and J 4 bases, with 11 bases left between them. The CDR3 extends over 13 amino acids. CDR3 protein: CASDRDFTGELFF. The CDR3 DNA sequence: TGTGCCAGCGATCGGGACTTCACCGGGGAGCTGTTTTTT. Full variable domain (rest looked up from reference TRBV11-2 and TRBJ2-2): EAGVAQSPRYKIIEKRQSVAFWCNPISGHATLYWYQQILGQGPKLLIQFQNNGVVDDSQLPKDRFSAERLKGVDSTLKIQPAKLEDSAVYLCASDRDFTGELFFGEGSRLTVL.

Comments on this clonotype: This may be a read error: a much more frequent sequence differs by one nucleotide. This chain connects TRBV10-1 to TRBJ2-3; D ambiguous. CDR1 and CDR2 from the germline V gene are WNHNN and SYGVQD (reference sequence). The CDR3 consists of 12 residues. In nucleotides, the CDR3 is TGCGCCAGCAGTCGGTCTTCAGATGCGCAGTATTTT. It yields the protein CASSRSSDAQYF.

This clonotype was observed a few times. The chain has TRBV20-1 and TRBJ2-3; maybe TRBD2 (6 bases). The CDR3 spans 15 residues. Germline assignment: CDR1 DFQATT and CDR2 SNEGSKA (reference sequence). V lost 2 bases, J lost 3 bases, and 15 bases lay in between. The CDR3 coding sequence is TGCAGTGCTAGACGTTGGCGGGGCGGAACAGATACGCAGTATTTT. It is translated as CSARRWRGGTDTQYF.

This clonotype occurred many times. V usage is TRBV28 and J usage is TRBJ2-4; 7 bases are a match to TRBD2. Trimming at V came to 7 bases and at J to 3 bases, leaving 9 bases not matched to a gene. The CDR3 sequence is 15 residues long. Germline V gene sequence: CDR1 MDHEN, CDR2 SYDVKM. The CDR3 is CASTWGGAVKNIQYF. CDR3 coding DNA: TGTGCCAGCACCTGGGGGGGAGCGGTCAAAAACATTCAGTACTTC.